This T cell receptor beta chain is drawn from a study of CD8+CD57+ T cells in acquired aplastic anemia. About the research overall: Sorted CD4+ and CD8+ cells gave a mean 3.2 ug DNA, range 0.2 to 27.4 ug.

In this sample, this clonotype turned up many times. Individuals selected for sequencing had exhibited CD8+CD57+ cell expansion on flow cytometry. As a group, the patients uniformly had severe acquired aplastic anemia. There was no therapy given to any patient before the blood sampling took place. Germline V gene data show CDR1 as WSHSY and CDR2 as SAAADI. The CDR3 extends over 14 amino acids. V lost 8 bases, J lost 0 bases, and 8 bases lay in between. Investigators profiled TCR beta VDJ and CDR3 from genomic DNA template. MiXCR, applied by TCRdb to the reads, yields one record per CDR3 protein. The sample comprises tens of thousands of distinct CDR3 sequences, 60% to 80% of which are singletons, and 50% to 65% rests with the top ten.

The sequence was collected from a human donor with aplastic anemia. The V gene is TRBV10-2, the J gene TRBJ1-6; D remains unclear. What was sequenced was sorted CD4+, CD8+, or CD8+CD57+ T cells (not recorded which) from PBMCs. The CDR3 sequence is CASVLSSYNSPLHF. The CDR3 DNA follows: TGCGCCAGCGTACTGAGCTCCTATAATTCACCCCTCCACTTT.